Below, one T cell receptor (beta chain) is given with its context. Measured with immunoSEQ multiplex PCR; TCRdb has only the in-frame clones, and not every one. The sample contains some 60,000 clones, approximately 90% of which appear only once. The data stem from a study of OX40 agonist ivuxolimab in advanced cancers. The CDR3 is 15 residues long. The germline V gene encodes CDR1 SQVTM and CDR2 ANQGSEA. Trimming took 6 bases from V and 7 from J; bases not matched to a gene: 12. This clonotype was obtained from an adult with an advanced solid tumor such as melanoma, head and neck, liver or kidney cancer. The gene calls are TRBV29-1 and TRBJ2-2; 9 bases map to TRBD1. The sequencing used CD4+ or CD8+ T cells sorted from blood, collected in a trial of the OX40 agonist ivuxolimab. The CDR3 DNA sequence: TGCAGCGTGGCCGTTGACAGGGGGTTCGGCGGGGAGCTGTTTTTT. Translated: CSVAVDRGFGGELFF.